One sample yielded the 21 T cell receptor beta chains listed below, sequenced in a study of shared clonotypes between healthy human individuals. Positive CCR7 selection of CD45RO-negative cells yielded the naive CD8 cells, and terminally differentiated effector memory CD45RA+ cells were excluded. The assay was immunoSEQ multiplex PCR, and TCRdb's table has in-frame clones only and misses some. The sample has about 2,100,000 clones, more than 85% seen once. Sequencing was performed on naive CD8+ T cells from PBMCs. These receptors were taken from a man younger than 35 in good health. Some clones in this sample may be carry-over from other donors' samples.

The chain recombines TRBV27 with TRBJ1-3; D is uncertain. V lost 7 bases and J 3 bases, leaving 7 bases between the germline ends. The CDR3 loop spans 12 amino acids. In germline, CDR1 is MNHEY, CDR2 SMNVEV (reference sequence). The CDR3 region has the DNA TGTGCCAGCATGGGCGTTGGAAACACCATATATTTT. Translation gives CASMGVGNTIYF.

The chain employs TRBV11-2 and TRBJ2-7, with 11 bases aligning to TRBD2. J gave up 7 bases and V 4 bases, and 15 bases lay outside the gene matches. Per germline, CDR1 SGHAT and CDR2 FQNNGV. This CDR3 has 17 amino acids. CDR3 nucleotides: TGTGCCAGCAGCTCCCGGACAGTCCCGGGACTAGCGGATGAGCAGTACTTC. Its protein product is CASSSRTVPGLADEQYF.

Notes on this clone: Other DNA sequences in the sample encode the same CDR3. The chain combines TRBV7-9 with TRBJ2-5; D not resolved. The CDR3 runs to 12 residues. The V gene lost 0 bases and the J gene lost 4 bases, with 3 bases spanning the gap. Germline V gene sequence: CDR1 SEHNR, CDR2 FQNEAQ (reference sequence). The CDR3 region has the DNA TGTGCCAGCAGCTTAGCGTCAGAGACCCAGTACTTC. It codes for CASSLASETQYF.

The chain couples TRBV10-3 to TRBJ1-2; no clear D. Trimming took off 5 bases at V and 7 bases at J, with 20 bases between the two ends. The CDR3 is 15 residues long. Germline CDR1 reads ENHRY; CDR2 reads SYGVKD. CDR3 bases: TGTGCCATCAGTAGTTGGGCTGACTCAGAGGGTGGCTACACCTTC. Translation gives CAISSWADSEGGYTF.

This chain uses TRBV7-9 with TRBJ2-5; TRBD1 might be the D (6 bases). The CDR3 is made up of 14 amino acids. Between the trimmed V and J ends, which lost 5 bases and 4 bases, there was a span of 14 bases. CDR1 is SEHNR, CDR2 FQNEAQ, per germline (reference sequence). CDR3 protein: CASSSGTLGETQYF. CDR3 coding DNA: TGTGCCAGCAGCAGTGGGACACTCGGAGAGACCCAGTACTTC.

The chain recombines TRBV6-1 with TRBJ2-2, with 7 bases fitting TRBD1. This CDR3 comprises 15 residues. Trimming removed 4 bases from V and 7 bases from J; junction bases left unmatched: 9. In germline, CDR1 is MNHNS, CDR2 SASEGT. The CDR3 DNA is TGTGCCAGCAGTGCACTGACAGGGATTGGCGGGGAGCTGTTTTTT. It is translated as CASSALTGIGGELFF.

This clone came up a few times. The same CDR3 is also encoded by other DNA sequences in this sample. This CDR3 reads CASSTTDTEAFF. CDR3 DNA: TGTGCCAGCAGTACGACAGACACTGAAGCTTTCTTT. The V call is TRBV7-9, the J call TRBJ1-1; maybe TRBD1 (5 bases). Trimming removed 6 bases at V and 3 bases at J, with 8 bases between. Germline CDR1 is SEHNR and CDR2 is FQNEAQ (reference sequence). The CDR3 totals 12 residues.

The V gene is TRBV28, the J gene TRBJ2-5, with 8 bases identical to TRBD1. The J segment lost 4 bases and the V segment lost 4 bases, leaving 8 bases of the junction unmatched. Germline CDR1 and CDR2: MDHEN and SYDVKM. The CDR3 loop spans 15 amino acids. The CDR3 loop is CASSSWTGLGETQYF. CDR3 in DNA: TGTGCCAGCAGTTCTTGGACAGGGCTGGGAGAGACCCAGTACTTC.

This clone was counted a single time. This chain joins TRBV28 and TRBJ1-3, with TRBD1 as a possible D gene (6 bases). Germline-derived CDR1 and CDR2 are MDHEN and SYDVKM. V shed 6 bases and J shed 0 bases, with 18 bases lying between them. The CDR3 sequence is 17 residues long. The CDR3 nucleotides read TGTGCCAGCAGCTGGCCCAGGGGCGTCTACTCTGGAAACACCATATATTTT. This encodes CASSWPRGVYSGNTIYF.

This chain links TRBV27 with TRBJ2-4; unclear D gene. V was cut by 6 bases and J by 1 base, with 10 bases left in between. This CDR3 has 14 amino acids. Germline CDR1 and CDR2: MNHEY and SMNVEV (reference sequence). The DNA for the CDR3 is TGTGCCAGCAGCCCCCTTGGGGCCAAAAACATTCAGTACTTC. It is translated as CASSPLGAKNIQYF.

J is TRBJ2-7 and V is TRBV7-2; possibly TRBD2 for D (5 bases). Per germline, CDR1 SGHTA and CDR2 FQGNSA. The CDR3 loop spans 16 amino acids. V gave up 5 bases and J gave up 0 bases, with 17 bases separating them. The CDR3 loop reads CASSPGERRSSYEQYF. The CDR3 bases are TGTGCCAGCAGCCCCGGGGAGCGGAGGAGCTCCTACGAGCAGTACTTC.

This sequence joins TRBV27 and TRBJ1-5; no firm D call. Germline CDR1 is MNHEY and CDR2 is SMNVEV (reference sequence). This CDR3 is built from 14 residues. V gave up 1 base and J gave up 0 bases, with 4 bases separating them. The CDR3 reads CASSLLNSNQPQHF. CDR3 nucleotides: TGTGCCAGCAGTTTATTAAATAGCAATCAGCCCCAGCATTTT.

The CDR3, as DNA: TGTGCCAGCAGTTTGATAGGGGAGGGTCCAGAGACCCAGTACTTC. This translates into CASSLIGEGPETQYF. The rearrangement uses TRBV28 and TRBJ2-5; 7 nucleotides agree with TRBD2. The germline V gene has CDR1 MDHEN and CDR2 SYDVKM. This CDR3 has 15 amino acids. V trimming: 3 bases; J trimming: 4 bases; junction bases outside the gene matches: 8.

The V and J genes are TRBV4-2 and TRBJ2-7, with 9 bases matching TRBD1. The CDR3 runs 16 residues. Losses at the gene ends were 6 bases for V and 3 bases for J; bases not matched to a gene: 12. Germline V gene sequence: CDR1 LGHNA, CDR2 YNFKEQ. The CDR3 nucleotides read TGTGCCAGCAGTCCCTCCCCCGGGACAGGGATCTACGAGCAGTACTTC. Its translation: CASSPSPGTGIYEQYF.

The rearrangement uses TRBV19 and TRBJ2-7; D perhaps matches TRBD2 (7 bases). The CDR3 is 15 amino acids. Germline V gene data show CDR1 as LNHDA and CDR2 as SQIVND (reference sequence). The V end lost 2 bases, the J end lost 5 bases, and 16 bases lay between the germline ends. CDR3 sequence (DNA): TGTGCCAGTAGTATACGGGGGGCCCTCCTAAACGAGCAGTACTTC. Residues: CASSIRGALLNEQYF.

The genes are TRBV28 and TRBJ2-7; D is tentatively TRBD1 or TRBD2 (5 bases each). The germline V and J ends were trimmed by 4 bases and 3 bases, with 19 bases remaining between them. Germline loops: CDR1 MDHEN, CDR2 SYDVKM. This CDR3 is built from 16 residues. For the CDR3, the DNA is TGTGCCAGCAGTTCGCCCTACGAGGGACGGAGCTACGAGCAGTACTTC. This gives the protein CASSSPYEGRSYEQYF.

As concerns this clone: Other DNA sequences in this sample translate to the same CDR3. The chain couples TRBV5-1 to TRBJ2-7; D tentatively fits TRBD1 or TRBD2 (5 bases each). CDR1 and CDR2 from the germline V gene are SGHRS and YFSETQ. V was trimmed by 0 bases and J by 6 bases, leaving 7 bases between them. This CDR3 comprises 12 residues. This chain's CDR3 is CASSLAGSEQYF. Here the CDR3 DNA reads TGCGCCAGCAGCTTGGCAGGGAGCGAGCAGTACTTC.

This chain uses TRBV7-6 with TRBJ2-6; either TRBD1 or TRBD2 may fit D (5 bases each). The CDR3 is 16 amino acids. Trimming shortened V by 0 bases and J by 0 bases, and 6 bases separated the two germline ends. CDR1 and CDR2 from the germline V gene are SGHVS and FNYEAQ. The CDR3 DNA reads as TGTGCCAGCAGCTTAGCCGGGACCTCTGGGGCCAACGTCCTGACTTTC. Translated: CASSLAGTSGANVLTF.

The chain combines TRBV27 with TRBJ2-5; maybe TRBD2 (5 bases). The end of the DNA is better explained by TRBJ2-7, so the J call may be wrong. Germline CDR1 reads MNHEY; CDR2 reads SMNVEV (reference sequence). The CDR3 totals 16 residues. The CDR3: CASSLSNGIYSYEQYF. CDR3 in DNA: TGTGCCAGCAGTTTATCGAACGGGATATATTCCTACGAGCAGTACTTC.

The chain carries TRBV10-3 and TRBJ2-6, with TRBD2 matching over 7 bases. The CDR3 consists of 19 residues. The germline CDR1 and CDR2 sequences are ENHRY and SYGVKD. Trimming removed 6 bases from V and 2 bases from J; junction bases left unmatched: 16. The CDR3 nucleotides read TGTGCCATCAGAGTATCTGTAAGGGGAGCGGGACCTGGGGCCAACGTCCTGACTTTC. Amino acid sequence: CAIRVSVRGAGPGANVLTF.

The genes are TRBV7-3 and TRBJ1-5, with TRBD1 as a possible D gene (5 bases). CDR1 SGHTA and CDR2 FQGTGA come from the germline V gene. Trimming took 6 bases from V and 4 from J, leaving 13 bases between them. CDR3 size: 14 residues. The CDR3 nucleotides are TGTGCCAGCAGGAGAGGGACGGGAAATCAGCCCCAGCATTTT. It translates to CASRRGTGNQPQHF. Full variable domain (rest looked up from reference TRBV7-3 and TRBJ1-5): GAGVSQTPSNKVTEKGKYVELRCDPISGHTALYWYRQSLGQGPEFLIYFQGTGAADDSGLPNDRFFAVRPEGSVSTLKIQRTERGDSAVYLCASRRGTGNQPQHFGDGTRLSIL.